This T cell receptor beta chain was identified during a study of T cell repertoires in cytomegalovirus infection. In the study overall: Shared public TCR beta signatures pointed to both CMV infection and a matching HLA type.

Between the trimmed V and J ends, which lost 1 base and 2 bases, there was a span of 12 bases. The CDR3 has 15 residues. Germline V lookup: CDR1 SGHVS, CDR2 FNYEAQ. Via MiXCR, TCRdb re-called the reads, giving one row per CDR3 protein. The table has about 830,000 distinct CDR3 sequences, about 30% seen once. Regarding the study as a whole: In two of eight donors, the top clonotype was HLA-C-restricted CMV-specific.

Points on this clonotype: Its antigen remains unidentified.

Sample: cultured CD8+ T cells from PBMCs, taken from culture after CMV antigen stimulation. This receptor was identified in a human donor in good health (CMV status not recorded). Some clones in this sample may be carry-over from other donors' samples. The chain has TRBV7-6 and TRBJ2-7; perhaps TRBD2 as D (5 bases). CDR3 DNA: TGTGCCAGCAGCTTAGGCTCCGAGGAGGCCTACGAGCAGTACTTC. Its protein product is CASSLGSEEAYEQYF.